This passage covers 9 T cell receptor beta chains from one sample sequenced in a study of blood T cell repertoires in COVID-19. Generated by immunoSEQ multiplex PCR, the TCRdb table keeps only in-frame clones and is missing some. The sample has just under 350,000 clones, 88% seen once; the top ten hold around 7.9%. Material for sequencing was peripheral blood. Every receptor here comes from a woman aged 70 to 79 with COVID-19, enrolled during active disease.

CDR3 residues: CASSSQGAGELFF. CDR3 in DNA: TGTGCCAGTAGTTCTCAGGGTGCCGGGGAGCTGTTTTTT. The chain recombines TRBV19 with TRBJ2-2; D may be TRBD1 (5 bases). Germline assignment: CDR1 LNHDA and CDR2 SQIVND (reference sequence). This CDR3 spans 13 amino acids. The V and J ends lost 5 bases and 6 bases respectively, with 10 bases between them.

This chain links TRBV30 with TRBJ1-2, with D possibly matching TRBD1 (6 bases). Germline V gene data show CDR1 as GTSNPN and CDR2 as SVGIG (reference sequence). V was cut by 2 bases and J by 2 bases, with 18 bases left in between. The CDR3 has 16 residues. The CDR3, as DNA: TGTGCCTGGAGTCGAGGAGGATCTAGGGGGAACTATGGCTACACCTTC. It translates to CAWSRGGSRGNYGYTF.

The chain joins TRBV7-2 to TRBJ1-6, with a possible D match to TRBD1 (6 bases). From germline, CDR1 is SGHTA and CDR2 FQGNSA. Trimming shortened V by 2 bases and J by 7 bases, and 12 bases separated the two germline ends. CDR3 length equals 15 residues. The CDR3 coding sequence is TGTGCCAGCAGCTTACAGGGGAAGGGGAATTCACCCCTCCACTTT. Residues: CASSLQGKGNSPLHF. The variable domain in full, completed from reference TRBV7-2 and TRBJ1-6, reads GAGVSQSPSNKVTEKGKDVELRCDPISGHTALYWYRQSLGQGLEFLIYFQGNSAPDKSGLPSDRFSAERTGGSVSTLTIQRTQQEDSAVYLCASSLQGKGNSPLHFGNGTRLTVT.

The chain carries TRBV6-5 and TRBJ1-2, with TRBD1 matching over 7 bases. The junction had 6 bases not matched to a gene; V was cut back by 6 bases and J by 2 bases. Germline V gene data show CDR1 as MNHEY and CDR2 as SVGAGI. The CDR3 totals 14 residues. The CDR3 DNA sequence: TGTGCCAGCAGCCTGGGACAGCCCAACTATGGCTACACCTTC. This sequence encodes CASSLGQPNYGYTF.

The chain employs TRBV9 and TRBJ1-2; possible D gene TRBD1, 5 bases. Deletions cut 1 base from V and 7 bases from J, with 8 bases between. CDR1 is SGDLS, CDR2 YYNGEE, per germline. This CDR3 has 12 residues. The CDR3 sequence: CASSVQGGGYTF. CDR3 in DNA: TGTGCCAGCAGCGTACAGGGCGGTGGCTACACCTTC. The variable domain in full, with the rest retrieved from reference TRBV9 and TRBJ1-2, is DSGVTQTPKHLITATGQRVTLRCSPRSGDLSVYWYQQSLDQGLQFLIQYYNGEERAKGNILERFSAQQFPDLHSELNLSSLELGDSALYFCASSVQGGGYTFGSGTRLTVV.

The chain has TRBV7-3 and TRBJ1-5; 8 nucleotides align to TRBD1. The CDR3 totals 13 residues. V lost 5 bases, J lost 6 bases, and 3 bases stayed unmatched. Germline loops: CDR1 SGHTA, CDR2 FQGTGA. CDR3 loop: CASSQDRGQPQHF. CDR3 DNA sequence: TGTGCCAGCAGCCAAGACAGGGGTCAGCCCCAGCATTTT. The complete variable domain, with remaining parts taken from reference TRBV7-3 and TRBJ1-5, reads GAGVSQTPSNKVTEKGKYVELRCDPISGHTALYWYRQSLGQGPEFLIYFQGTGAADDSGLPNDRFFAVRPEGSVSTLKIQRTERGDSAVYLCASSQDRGQPQHFGDGTRLSIL.

This clone was picked up a small number of times. The chain uses TRBV27 and TRBJ2-7; a possible D gene is TRBD1 (6 bases). The V and J ends lost 4 bases and 0 bases respectively, with 10 bases between them. The CDR3 is 14 residues long. Germline lookup yields CDR1 MNHEY and CDR2 SMNVEV (reference sequence). CDR3 amino acids: CASSYRESSYEQYF. CDR3 bases: TGTGCCAGCAGTTACAGGGAAAGCTCCTACGAGCAGTACTTC.

The genes are TRBV7-9 and TRBJ2-5; D remains unclear. The CDR3 sequence is 14 residues long. V lost 1 base and J 0 bases, leaving 6 bases between the germline ends. CDR1 SEHNR and CDR2 FQNEAQ come from the germline V gene (reference sequence). The CDR3 coding sequence is TGTGCCAGCAGCTTAGACACGAACCAAGAGACCCAGTACTTC. It specifies CASSLDTNQETQYF.

With respect to this clone: Other DNA sequences in this sample translate to the same CDR3. The rearrangement links TRBV5-1 to TRBJ2-3; the D gene is possibly TRBD2 (5 bases). V was clipped by 0 bases and J by 4 bases, with 9 bases between them. Germline-derived CDR1 and CDR2 are SGHRS and YFSETQ. The CDR3 is made up of 14 amino acids. The CDR3 here is CASSLGLAPDTQYF. The CDR3 DNA is TGCGCCAGCAGCTTGGGCCTAGCCCCAGATACGCAGTATTTT.